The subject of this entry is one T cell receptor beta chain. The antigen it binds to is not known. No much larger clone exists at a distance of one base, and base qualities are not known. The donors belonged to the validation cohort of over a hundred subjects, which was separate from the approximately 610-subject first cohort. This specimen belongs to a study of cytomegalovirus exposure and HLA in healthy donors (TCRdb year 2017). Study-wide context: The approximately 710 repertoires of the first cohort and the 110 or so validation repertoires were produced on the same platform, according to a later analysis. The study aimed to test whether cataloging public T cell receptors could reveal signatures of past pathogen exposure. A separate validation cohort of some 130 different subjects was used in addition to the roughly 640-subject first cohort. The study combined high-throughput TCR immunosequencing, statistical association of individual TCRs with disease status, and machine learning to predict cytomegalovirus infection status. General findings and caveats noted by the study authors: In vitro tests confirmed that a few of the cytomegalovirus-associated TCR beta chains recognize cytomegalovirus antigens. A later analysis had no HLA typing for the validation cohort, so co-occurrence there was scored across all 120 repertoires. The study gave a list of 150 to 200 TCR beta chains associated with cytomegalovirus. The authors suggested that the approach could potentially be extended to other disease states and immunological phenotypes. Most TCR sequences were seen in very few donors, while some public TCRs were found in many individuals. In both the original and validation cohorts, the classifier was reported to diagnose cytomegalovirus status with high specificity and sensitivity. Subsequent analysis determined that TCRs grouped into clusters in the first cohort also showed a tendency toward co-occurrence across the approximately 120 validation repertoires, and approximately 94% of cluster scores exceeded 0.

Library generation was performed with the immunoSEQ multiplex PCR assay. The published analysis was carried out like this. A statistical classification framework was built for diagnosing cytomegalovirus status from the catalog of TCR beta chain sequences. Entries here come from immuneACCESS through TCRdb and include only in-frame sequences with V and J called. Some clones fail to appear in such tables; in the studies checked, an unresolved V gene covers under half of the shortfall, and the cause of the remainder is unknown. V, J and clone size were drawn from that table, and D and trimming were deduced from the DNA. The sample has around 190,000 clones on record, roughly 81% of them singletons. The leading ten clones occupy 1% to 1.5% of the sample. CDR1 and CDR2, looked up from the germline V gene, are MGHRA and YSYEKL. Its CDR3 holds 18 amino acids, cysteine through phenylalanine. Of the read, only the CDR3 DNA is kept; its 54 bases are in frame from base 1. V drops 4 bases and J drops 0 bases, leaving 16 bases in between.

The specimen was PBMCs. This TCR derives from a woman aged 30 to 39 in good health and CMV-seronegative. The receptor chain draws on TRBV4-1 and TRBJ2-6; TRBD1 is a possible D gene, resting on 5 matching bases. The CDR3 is CASSPTDGASSGANVLTF. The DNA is TGCGCCAGCAGCCCCACGGATGGGGCCTCCTCTGGGGCCAACGTCCTGACTTTC.